What follows are 17 T cell receptor beta chains derived from one specimen sequenced in a study of blood T cells in healthy people across ages. Together with a sample-barcoded 5' primer, a J-beta primer mix was included in a second PCR lasting roughly 7 to 11 cycles. One entry per CDR3 protein results from TCRdb running MiXCR on the 5' RACE reads. The table has about 640,000 distinct CDR3 sequences, 45% to 65% seen once. Sample: blood. The receptor set was obtained from a man in his fifties or sixties in good health.

A single count supports this clonotype. One end of the junction fails to match germline, which may point to a read error. The chain couples TRBV29-1 to TRBJ1-4; D unclear. In germline, CDR1 is SQVTM, CDR2 ANQGSEA. CDR3 size: 12 residues. This chain's CDR3 is CGVAAENEKLFF. The CDR3 DNA follows: TGCGGCGTGGCAGCTGAGAATGAAAAACTGTTTTTT.

The rearrangement uses TRBV29-1 and TRBJ2-3, with 8 bases fitting TRBD2. CDR1 is SQVTM and CDR2 is ANQGSEA in the germline V gene. After removal of 1 base from V and 2 bases from J, the junction contained 8 bases not matched to a gene. This CDR3 region has 16 residues. The CDR3 DNA reads TGCAGCGTTGAAGCGACGAGCGGGGGTACCACAGATACGCAGTATTTT. Its protein is CSVEATSGGTTDTQYF.

The chain recombines TRBV2 with TRBJ2-7; 8 nucleotides align to TRBD2. The CDR3 loop spans 13 amino acids. Germline V gene sequence: CDR1 SNHLY, CDR2 FYNNEI. J was trimmed by 3 bases and V by 6 bases; bases with no gene match: 4. The CDR3 bases are TGTGCCAGCAGAGCGGGGGCAAACTACGAGCAGTACTTC. It translates to CASRAGANYEQYF.

The chain employs TRBV5-1 and TRBJ2-5; D uncertain. The CDR3 extends over 14 amino acids. Trimming shortened V by 0 bases and J by 0 bases, and 6 bases separated the two germline ends. In germline, CDR1 is SGHRS, CDR2 YFSETQ. The CDR3 nucleotides read TGCGCCAGCAGCTTGGAGGGCAACCAAGAGACCCAGTACTTC. This encodes CASSLEGNQETQYF.

The chain is built from TRBV28 and TRBJ2-5; 7 bases match TRBD2. Gene TRBJ2-7 matches the end of the DNA better, so the J call may be wrong. This CDR3 comprises 14 residues. The germline gives CDR1 MDHEN, CDR2 SYDVKM. CDR3 loop: CASSLGGVTYEQYF. Here the CDR3 DNA reads TGTGCCAGCAGTTTGGGGGGGGTAACCTACGAGCAGTACTTC.

The chain has TRBV20-1 and TRBJ1-2, with D possibly being TRBD1 (5 bases). The length of the CDR3 is 13 residues. In germline, CDR1 is DFQATT, CDR2 SNEGSKA (reference sequence). The CDR3 coding sequence is TGCAGCAGATTAGGGGTGTGGGAAGCTGGCTACACCTTC. Residues: CSRLGVWEAGYTF.

Worth noting for this clonotype: At one end, the junction sequence differs from germline, possibly due to a read error. This chain connects TRBV10-1 to TRBJ1-2; 8 positions agree with TRBD1. Germline lookup yields CDR1 WNHNN and CDR2 SYGVQD (reference sequence). This CDR3 contains 17 residues. In DNA form, the CDR3 reads TGCGCCAGCGCCAACGGGGGCAGGGGGCAAGAAGGCTATGACTACACCTTC. Its translation: CASANGGRGQEGYDYTF.

Remarks on this clonotype: With a much larger clone just one base away, this may be a read error. This chain joins TRBV7-9 and TRBJ1-2; TRBD1 matches 10 bases. The CDR3 spans 14 residues. Germline lookup yields CDR1 SEHNR and CDR2 FQNEAQ (reference sequence). J lost 8 bases, V lost 5 bases, and 8 bases had no gene match. The CDR3 protein is CASSVQGQGNGYTF. CDR3 sequence (DNA): TGTGCCAGCAGCGTCCAGGGACAGGGGAACGGCTACACCTTC.

This clonotype was detected only a few times. The chain combines TRBV9 with TRBJ2-6; no clear D gene. V lost 4 bases to trimming and J lost 1 base, with 6 bases between them. CDR1 is SGDLS, CDR2 YYNGEE, per germline. The CDR3 has 14 amino acids. CDR3 nucleotide sequence: TGTGCCAGCAGCATGATTTCTGGGGCCAACGTCCTGACTTTC. This gives the protein CASSMISGANVLTF.

The chain joins TRBV12-3 or TRBV12-4 to TRBJ2-3, with 8 bases aligning to TRBD2. There are 16 residues in the CDR3. V shed 3 bases and J 4 bases; nucleotides not matched to a gene: 9. The CDR3 nucleotides read TGTGCCAGCAGTTTGCGAGCGGGGGCCTCCCCAGATACGCAGTATTTT. Residues: CASSLRAGASPDTQYF.

In its sample, this clonotype was seen a few times. The genes are TRBV6-1 and TRBJ1-1, with D uncertain. The CDR3 spans 13 residues. Trimming took off 3 bases at V and 4 bases at J, with 9 bases between the two ends. Looked up from germline, CDR1 is MNHNS and CDR2 is SASEGT. Written as DNA, the CDR3 is TGTGCCAGCAGTGAGGGAGGATTCACTGAAGCTTTCTTT. Its protein product is CASSEGGFTEAFF.

This chain uses TRBV4-2 with TRBJ1-2; no firm D call. This CDR3 is built from 15 residues. The V gene lost 0 bases and the J gene lost 4 bases, with 12 bases spanning the gap. Per the germline V gene, CDR1 is LGHNA and CDR2 is YNFKEQ. CDR3 protein: CASSQDLGRPYGYTF. Here the CDR3 DNA reads TGTGCCAGCAGCCAAGATTTAGGCAGGCCCTATGGCTACACCTTC.

This clonotype was detected ten times or more. This chain uses TRBV7-9 with TRBJ2-1, with 7 bases that match TRBD2. The V gene's germline CDR1 is SEHNR and CDR2 FQNEAQ (reference sequence). The V gene end was trimmed by 2 bases and the J gene end by 2 bases; junction bases not matched to a gene: 3. This CDR3 comprises 15 residues. Here the CDR3 reads CASSLWGGAYNEQFF. CDR3 bases: TGTGCCAGCAGCTTATGGGGGGGGGCCTACAATGAGCAGTTCTTC.

This rearrangement joins TRBV10-3 to TRBJ2-3, with D hard to call. Germline assignment: CDR1 ENHRY and CDR2 SYGVKD. Trimming shortened V by 5 bases and J by 4 bases, and 10 bases separated the two germline ends. CDR3 length: 13 residues. CDR3 amino acids: CAISSAGSDTQYF. The CDR3 DNA reads as TGTGCCATCAGTTCCGCTGGATCAGATACGCAGTATTTT.

This clonotype came up a few times. V gene TRBV6-2 or TRBV6-3 combines with J gene TRBJ2-7, with D unresolved. CDR1 is MNHEY and CDR2 is SVGEGT in the germline V gene. The CDR3 extends over 13 amino acids. Trimming took 0 bases from V and 3 from J, leaving 6 bases between them. The CDR3 nucleotides read TGTGCCAGCAGTTACTCGTATCACTACGAGCAGTACTTC. Protein: CASSYSYHYEQYF.

The chain uses TRBV29-1 and TRBJ1-1; D remains ambiguous. This CDR3 is 13 amino acids long. The germline V gene has CDR1 SQVTM and CDR2 ANQGSEA. The ends were cut back, 3 bases at V and 0 bases at J, with 8 bases in the middle. The CDR3 loop reads CSVDGHVNTEAFF. In DNA, the CDR3 is TGCAGCGTTGATGGGCACGTGAACACTGAAGCTTTCTTT.

The V and J genes are TRBV18 and TRBJ2-4; tentatively, D is TRBD1 (5 bases). This CDR3 has 14 amino acids. In germline, CDR1 is KGHSH, CDR2 LQKENI. Trimming removed 0 bases from V and 9 bases from J, with 12 bases in between. CDR3 region: CASSPPQGRGIQYF. As DNA, the CDR3 is TGTGCCAGCTCACCACCTCAGGGTCGCGGCATTCAGTACTTC.